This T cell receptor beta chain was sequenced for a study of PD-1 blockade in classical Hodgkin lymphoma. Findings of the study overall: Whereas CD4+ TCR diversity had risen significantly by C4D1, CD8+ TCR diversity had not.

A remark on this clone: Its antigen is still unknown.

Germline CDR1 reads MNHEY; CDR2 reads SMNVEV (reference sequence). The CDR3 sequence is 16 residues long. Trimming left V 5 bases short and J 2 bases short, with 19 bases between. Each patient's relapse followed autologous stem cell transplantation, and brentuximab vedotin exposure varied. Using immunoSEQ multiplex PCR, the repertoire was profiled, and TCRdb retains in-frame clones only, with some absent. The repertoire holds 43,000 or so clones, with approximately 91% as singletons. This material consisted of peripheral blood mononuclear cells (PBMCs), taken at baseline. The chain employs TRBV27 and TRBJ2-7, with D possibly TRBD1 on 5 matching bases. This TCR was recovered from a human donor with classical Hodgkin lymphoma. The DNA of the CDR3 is TGTGCCAGCAGTGAGGACACGAGCGCTAAGACCTACGAGCAGTACTTC. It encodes CASSEDTSAKTYEQYF.